The rows below give T cell receptor beta chains drawn from one sample of a study of blood T cell repertoires in COVID-19. Only in-frame clones appear in the TCRdb table, and some are missing; sequencing was by immunoSEQ multiplex PCR. The sample lists 250,000 to 300,000 clones; 90% were seen once. Sequences were obtained from PBMCs or T cells enriched from blood (not recorded which). Receptor source: a woman younger than 45 who had recovered from COVID-19. CDR3s include the opening cysteine and the closing phenylalanine or tryptophan. A D gene is named only where the DNA matches it firmly. Rows give clone size only sometimes, using once, few, many, or a class for an expanded clone.

CDR3 protein: CASSLRGLAGATGTDTQYF
CDR3 DNA: TGTGCCAGCAGCTTAAGGGGACTAGCGGGGGCAACAGGCACAGATACGCAGTATTTT
J gene: TRBJ2-3
V gene: TRBV7-3
D gene: TRBD2
clone size: -

CDR3 protein: CASRAGSGHSTDTQYF
CDR3 DNA: TGTGCCAGTAGGGCTGGTTCGGGACACAGCACAGATACGCAGTATTTT
J gene: TRBJ2-3
V gene: TRBV19
D gene: -
clone size: -

CDR3 protein: CASSLSRDTHNEQFF
CDR3 DNA: TGTGCCAGCAGCTTATCGAGGGACACGCACAATGAGCAGTTCTTC
J gene: TRBJ2-1
V gene: TRBV7-2
D gene: -
clone size: -

CDR3 protein: CASSRTYEQYF
CDR3 DNA: TGTGCCAGCAGCCGTACCTACGAGCAGTACTTC
J gene: TRBJ2-7
V gene: TRBV14
D gene: -
clone size: -

CDR3 protein: CASARGGAVNQPQHF
CDR3 DNA: TGTGCTAGTGCCCGAGGGGGGGCGGTCAATCAGCCCCAGCATTTT
J gene: TRBJ1-5
V gene: TRBV12-5
D gene: -
clone size: -

CDR3 protein: CASSPGTGVFF
CDR3 DNA: TGTGCCAGCAGCCCCGGGACAGGGGTTTTCTTC
J gene: TRBJ2-1
V gene: TRBV7-3
D gene: TRBD1
clone size: -

CDR3 protein: CASSFSGSLNEQFF
CDR3 DNA: TGCGCCAGCAGCTTTAGCGGGAGTCTGAATGAGCAGTTCTTC
J gene: TRBJ2-1
V gene: TRBV5-1
D gene: TRBD2
clone size: once

CDR3 protein: CASSSQFSFSGANVLTF
CDR3 DNA: TGTGCCAGCAGTTCCCAGTTCTCTTTCTCTGGGGCCAACGTCCTGACTTTC
J gene: TRBJ2-6
V gene: TRBV19
D gene: -
clone size: -

CDR3 protein: CASIRTGQGSDTQYF
CDR3 DNA: TGTGCCAGCATTCGAACGGGACAGGGGTCGGATACGCAGTATTTT
J gene: TRBJ2-3
V gene: TRBV6-5
D gene: TRBD1
clone size: -

CDR3 protein: CATSDPVRGGSTYNEQFF
CDR3 DNA: TGTGCCACCAGTGATCCCGTTAGGGGCGGGAGTACCTACAATGAGCAGTTCTTC
J gene: TRBJ2-1
V gene: TRBV24-1
D gene: TRBD2
clone size: -

CDR3 protein: CASSLIAPGQGGEKLFF
CDR3 DNA: TGTGCCAGCAGTTTAATTGCACCGGGACAGGGAGGTGAAAAACTGTTTTTT
J gene: TRBJ1-4
V gene: TRBV28
D gene: TRBD1
clone size: -

CDR3 protein: CASGEGTVNEQFF
CDR3 DNA: TGTGCCAGCGGGGAGGGGACGGTAAATGAGCAGTTCTTC
J gene: TRBJ2-1
V gene: TRBV9
D gene: TRBD2
clone size: -

CDR3 protein: CASSRDRGTGELFF
CDR3 DNA: TGTGCCAGCAGTAGGGACAGGGGTACCGGGGAGCTGTTTTTT
J gene: TRBJ2-2
V gene: TRBV2
D gene: TRBD1
clone size: -

CDR3 protein: CASSQGTPNTEAFF
CDR3 DNA: TGTGCCAGCAGCCAAGGGACACCTAACACTGAAGCTTTCTTT
J gene: TRBJ1-1
V gene: TRBV7-9
D gene: -
clone size: -

CDR3 protein: CASSFYGLDGYTF
CDR3 DNA: TGTGCCAGCAGCTTTTACGGACTGGATGGCTACACCTTC
J gene: TRBJ1-2
V gene: TRBV7-8
D gene: -
clone size: -

CDR3 protein: CASSLVASPGETQYF
CDR3 DNA: TGTGCCAGCAGCTTAGTTGCCTCCCCGGGGGAGACCCAGTACTTC
J gene: TRBJ2-5
V gene: TRBV7-2
D gene: -
clone size: -

CDR3 protein: CAITYTGTGGVHSYNEQFF
CDR3 DNA: TGTGCCATAACCTATACCGGGACAGGGGGTGTCCACTCCTACAATGAGCAGTTCTTC
J gene: TRBJ2-1
V gene: TRBV2
D gene: TRBD1
clone size: -

CDR3 protein: CAINQGGGGYTF
CDR3 DNA: TGTGCCATCAACCAGGGAGGCGGTGGCTACACCTTC
J gene: TRBJ1-2
V gene: TRBV10-3
D gene: -
clone size: -

CDR3 protein: CASSFGTEGEKLFF
CDR3 DNA: TGTGCCAGCAGTTTTGGGACAGAAGGCGAAAAACTGTTTTTT
J gene: TRBJ1-4
V gene: TRBV28
D gene: TRBD1
clone size: -

CDR3 protein: CASSRAGFGGTEAFF
CDR3 DNA: TGTGCCAGTAGTAGGGCAGGGTTCGGTGGGACTGAAGCTTTCTTT
J gene: TRBJ1-1
V gene: TRBV19
D gene: -
clone size: few

CDR3 protein: CASSYSTTHRNTEAFF
CDR3 DNA: TGTGCCAGCAGTTACTCGACTACGCACCGCAACACTGAAGCTTTCTTT
J gene: TRBJ1-1
V gene: TRBV6-2/TRBV6-3
D gene: -
clone size: -